Listed below are T cell receptor beta chains from one sample, sequenced in a study of control samples from healthy donors and cancer patients. TCRdb's copy holds only in-frame clones and misses some; the assay was immunoSEQ multiplex PCR. The sample includes about 110,000 clones, almost 85% of them seen just once. Material for sequencing was blood. These receptors were obtained from a man between 18 and 35 years old in good health. Each CDR3 is given with its conserved first and last residue. D genes are given only for firm matches. Rows give clone size only sometimes, using once, few, many, or a class for an expanded clone.

v_gene: TRBV7-9
d_gene: -
abundance: -
j_gene: TRBJ1-1
CDR3aa: CASSSEMNTEAFF
CDR3nt: TGTGCCAGCAGCTCCGAGATGAACACTGAAGCTTTCTTT

v_gene: TRBV6-2/TRBV6-3
d_gene: -
abundance: -
j_gene: TRBJ2-7
CDR3aa: CASSQQGRAYEQYF
CDR3nt: TGTGCCAGCAGCCAACAGGGGAGGGCCTACGAGCAGTACTTC

v_gene: TRBV30
d_gene: -
abundance: -
j_gene: TRBJ1-2
CDR3aa: CAWSAGGGYTF
CDR3nt: TGTGCCTGGAGTGCTGGCGGTGGCTACACCTTC

v_gene: TRBV19
d_gene: -
abundance: -
j_gene: TRBJ2-7
CDR3aa: CASSATVASYEQYF
CDR3nt: TGTGCCAGTAGTGCAACTGTTGCTTCCTACGAGCAGTACTTC

v_gene: TRBV15
d_gene: -
abundance: -
j_gene: TRBJ2-7
CDR3aa: CATSRGIQGGYEQYF
CDR3nt: TGTGCCACCAGCAGAGGTATACAGGGGGGGTACGAGCAGTACTTC

v_gene: TRBV2
d_gene: -
abundance: -
j_gene: TRBJ1-4
CDR3aa: CASSEGSVRGREKLFF
CDR3nt: TGTGCCAGCAGTGAGGGCAGTGTACGGGGTCGTGAAAAACTGTTTTTT

v_gene: TRBV5-8
d_gene: TRBD1
abundance: -
j_gene: TRBJ2-6
CDR3aa: CASSLGTGGIGANVLTF
CDR3nt: TGTGCCAGCAGCTTGGGGACAGGGGGAATTGGGGCCAACGTCCTGACTTTC

v_gene: TRBV10-3
d_gene: -
abundance: -
j_gene: TRBJ2-1
CDR3aa: CAISEFGGGRNNEQFF
CDR3nt: TGTGCCATCAGTGAGTTTGGGGGAGGAAGGAACAATGAGCAGTTCTTC

v_gene: TRBV2
d_gene: TRBD1
abundance: -
j_gene: TRBJ1-2
CDR3aa: CASSEYKGTGAGYTF
CDR3nt: TGTGCCAGCAGTGAATATAAAGGGACAGGGGCTGGCTACACCTTC

v_gene: TRBV6-4
d_gene: -
abundance: -
j_gene: TRBJ1-2
CDR3aa: CASRKTAGGEGYTF
CDR3nt: TGTGCCAGCAGGAAGACTGCCGGTGGCGAGGGCTACACCTTC

v_gene: TRBV6-6
d_gene: -
abundance: -
j_gene: TRBJ1-5
CDR3aa: CASKKPLAGSHQPQHF
CDR3nt: TGTGCCAGCAAGAAACCCTTAGCGGGCAGCCATCAGCCCCAGCATTTT

v_gene: TRBV9
d_gene: -
abundance: -
j_gene: TRBJ2-2
CDR3aa: CASSARGLTGELFF
CDR3nt: TGTGCCAGCAGCGCCCGGGGGCTCACCGGGGAGCTGTTTTTT

v_gene: TRBV25-1
d_gene: -
abundance: -
j_gene: TRBJ2-5
CDR3aa: CASSAGRRDSQETQYF
CDR3nt: TGTGCCAGCAGTGCGGGTCGGCGGGACAGTCAAGAGACCCAGTACTTC

v_gene: TRBV6-1
d_gene: -
abundance: -
j_gene: TRBJ1-2
CDR3aa: CASSEAWEVDGYTF
CDR3nt: TGTGCCAGCAGTGAAGCGTGGGAGGTTGATGGCTACACCTTC

v_gene: TRBV27
d_gene: -
abundance: -
j_gene: TRBJ2-1
CDR3aa: CASSFGTRPLNEQFF
CDR3nt: TGTGCCAGCAGTTTTGGGACACGACCATTGAATGAGCAGTTCTTC

v_gene: TRBV10-2
d_gene: -
abundance: -
j_gene: TRBJ2-5
CDR3aa: CATQGTLPAEETQYF
CDR3nt: TGCGCCACCCAAGGCACCCTCCCCGCCGAAGAGACCCAGTACTTC

v_gene: TRBV28
d_gene: -
abundance: -
j_gene: TRBJ2-1
CDR3aa: CASSLSLYSTAAYNEQFF
CDR3nt: TGTGCCAGCAGTCTCAGCCTGTACTCGACGGCCGCTTACAATGAGCAGTTCTTC

v_gene: TRBV5-6
d_gene: -
abundance: -
j_gene: TRBJ1-5
CDR3aa: CASSSGGGRSNQPQHF
CDR3nt: TGTGCCAGCAGCTCGGGTGGGGGCAGATCGAATCAGCCCCAGCATTTT

v_gene: TRBV5-1
d_gene: TRBD1
abundance: -
j_gene: TRBJ2-2
CDR3aa: CASSQDRGQENTGELFF
CDR3nt: TGCGCCAGCAGCCAAGACAGGGGGCAGGAGAACACCGGGGAGCTGTTTTTT

v_gene: TRBV27
d_gene: -
abundance: -
j_gene: TRBJ2-2
CDR3aa: CASSLPSREYPGELFF
CDR3nt: TGTGCCAGCAGTTTACCTTCTAGGGAGTATCCCGGGGAGCTGTTTTTT

v_gene: TRBV11-3
d_gene: -
abundance: few
j_gene: TRBJ2-1
CDR3aa: CASSPTTGSLNEQFF
CDR3nt: TGTGCCAGCAGCCCAACGACAGGATCCCTCAATGAGCAGTTCTTC

v_gene: TRBV3-1/TRBV3-2
d_gene: -
abundance: -
j_gene: TRBJ2-3
CDR3aa: CASAAAGSSTDTQYF
CDR3nt: TGTGCCAGCGCAGCGGCGGGGTCTAGCACAGATACGCAGTATTTT

v_gene: TRBV4-1
d_gene: -
abundance: -
j_gene: TRBJ2-1
CDR3aa: CASSHGATAYNEQFF
CDR3nt: TGCGCCAGCAGCCACGGAGCGACAGCATACAATGAGCAGTTCTTC

v_gene: TRBV6-2/TRBV6-3
d_gene: -
abundance: -
j_gene: TRBJ1-1
CDR3aa: CASSKGQTNTEAFF
CDR3nt: TGTGCCAGCAGTAAAGGACAGACGAACACTGAAGCTTTCTTT

v_gene: TRBV4-3
d_gene: -
abundance: -
j_gene: TRBJ2-4
CDR3aa: CASSQEHTKNIQYF
CDR3nt: TGCGCCAGCAGCCAAGAGCATACCAAAAACATTCAGTACTTC

v_gene: TRBV9
d_gene: TRBD1
abundance: -
j_gene: TRBJ2-1
CDR3aa: CATRQPGQGSAEQFF
CDR3nt: TGTGCCACGAGACAACCGGGACAGGGAAGCGCTGAGCAGTTCTTC

v_gene: TRBV3-1/TRBV3-2
d_gene: -
abundance: -
j_gene: TRBJ2-1
CDR3aa: CASRRGGSYNEQFF
CDR3nt: TGTGCCAGCAGGAGAGGGGGGTCATACAATGAGCAGTTCTTC

v_gene: TRBV5-6
d_gene: -
abundance: few
j_gene: TRBJ1-5
CDR3aa: CASSVTGGGNQPQHF
CDR3nt: TGTGCCAGCAGCGTTACGGGCGGGGGCAATCAGCCCCAGCATTTT

v_gene: TRBV9
d_gene: -
abundance: -
j_gene: TRBJ1-1
CDR3aa: CASSGGQNTEAFF
CDR3nt: TGTGCCAGCAGCGGGGGACAGAACACTGAAGCTTTCTTT

v_gene: TRBV2
d_gene: TRBD2
abundance: -
j_gene: TRBJ2-1
CDR3aa: CASTQRGTYNEQFF
CDR3nt: TGTGCCAGCACGCAGCGGGGTACCTACAATGAGCAGTTCTTC

v_gene: TRBV7-9
d_gene: -
abundance: -
j_gene: TRBJ1-1
CDR3aa: CASSFPMTGRANTEAFF
CDR3nt: TGTGCCAGCAGCTTCCCCATGACGGGCAGGGCGAACACTGAAGCTTTCTTT

v_gene: TRBV4-3
d_gene: -
abundance: -
j_gene: TRBJ1-4
CDR3aa: CASSPRSGGVNEKLFF
CDR3nt: TGCGCCAGCAGCCCCCGATCGGGAGGGGTTAATGAAAAACTGTTTTTT

v_gene: TRBV6-2/TRBV6-3
d_gene: -
abundance: -
j_gene: TRBJ1-2
CDR3aa: CASSYPKTSYGYTF
CDR3nt: TGTGCCAGCAGTTACCCAAAGACAAGCTATGGCTACACCTTC

v_gene: TRBV10-3
d_gene: TRBD1
abundance: -
j_gene: TRBJ1-5
CDR3aa: CAISPTGGDNQPQHF
CDR3nt: TGTGCCATCAGCCCGACAGGGGGCGACAATCAGCCCCAGCATTTT

v_gene: TRBV30
d_gene: -
abundance: -
j_gene: TRBJ1-2
CDR3aa: CAWSDLKAYGYTF
CDR3nt: TGTGCCTGGAGTGACCTTAAAGCCTATGGCTACACCTTC

v_gene: TRBV2
d_gene: -
abundance: -
j_gene: TRBJ2-3
CDR3aa: CASTSLGGVTDTQYF
CDR3nt: TGTGCCAGCACCAGTTTGGGCGGGGTAACAGATACGCAGTATTTT

v_gene: TRBV4-1
d_gene: -
abundance: -
j_gene: TRBJ2-7
CDR3aa: CASSPWVPSYEQYF
CDR3nt: TGCGCCAGCAGCCCATGGGTCCCCTCCTACGAGCAGTACTTC

v_gene: TRBV19
d_gene: TRBD2
abundance: -
j_gene: TRBJ2-1
CDR3aa: CASSPSLAGLSNEQFF
CDR3nt: TGTGCCAGTAGTCCGTCACTAGCGGGGCTGTCCAATGAGCAGTTCTTC

v_gene: TRBV19
d_gene: -
abundance: -
j_gene: TRBJ1-2
CDR3aa: CASSRREDYGYTF
CDR3nt: TGTGCCAGTAGTAGAAGGGAGGACTATGGCTACACCTTC

v_gene: TRBV19
d_gene: -
abundance: -
j_gene: TRBJ2-4
CDR3aa: CASRLSILAKNIQYF
CDR3nt: TGTGCCAGTCGATTAAGTATTCTAGCCAAAAACATTCAGTACTTC

v_gene: TRBV6-6
d_gene: TRBD1
abundance: -
j_gene: TRBJ1-2
CDR3aa: CASSEIRLGQGYGYTF
CDR3nt: TGTGCCAGCAGCGAAATCCGGCTCGGACAGGGATATGGCTACACCTTC

v_gene: TRBV7-9
d_gene: -
abundance: -
j_gene: TRBJ2-5
CDR3aa: CASRGAGGRETQYF
CDR3nt: TGTGCCAGCAGGGGTGCCGGGGGCAGGGAGACCCAGTACTTC

v_gene: TRBV28
d_gene: TRBD2
abundance: -
j_gene: TRBJ2-5
CDR3aa: CASSSGALAGYQETQYF
CDR3nt: TGTGCCAGCAGTTCTGGTGCACTAGCGGGGTACCAAGAGACCCAGTACTTC

v_gene: TRBV10-1
d_gene: -
abundance: -
j_gene: TRBJ2-2
CDR3aa: CASSEGTPTGELFF
CDR3nt: TGCGCCAGCAGTGAGGGAACCCCCACCGGGGAGCTGTTTTTT

v_gene: TRBV6-2/TRBV6-3
d_gene: -
abundance: -
j_gene: TRBJ1-1
CDR3aa: CASSYSPGVTEAFF
CDR3nt: TGTGCCAGCAGTTACTCGCCCGGAGTGACTGAAGCTTTCTTT

v_gene: TRBV28
d_gene: TRBD1
abundance: -
j_gene: TRBJ1-5
CDR3aa: CASSGDSLYSNQPQHF
CDR3nt: TGTGCCAGCAGTGGGGACAGCCTGTATAGCAATCAGCCCCAGCATTTT

v_gene: TRBV5-1
d_gene: TRBD1
abundance: -
j_gene: TRBJ1-3
CDR3aa: CASSPGTGGQSSGNTIYF
CDR3nt: TGCGCCAGCAGCCCCGGGACAGGGGGACAATCCTCTGGAAACACCATATATTTT

v_gene: TRBV28
d_gene: TRBD1
abundance: once
j_gene: TRBJ2-7
CDR3aa: CASSSPGTGDYEQYF
CDR3nt: TGTGCCAGCAGCTCCCCCGGAACAGGGGACTACGAGCAGTACTTC

v_gene: TRBV3-1/TRBV3-2
d_gene: -
abundance: -
j_gene: TRBJ2-7
CDR3aa: CASSRRGGPLKGF
CDR3nt: TGTGCCAGCAGCCGCCGAGGAGGGCCCCTAAAGGGCTTC

v_gene: TRBV14
d_gene: TRBD1
abundance: -
j_gene: TRBJ1-1
CDR3aa: CASSQARFSDRGNTEAFF
CDR3nt: TGTGCCAGCAGCCAAGCCCGATTTTCGGACAGGGGCAACACTGAAGCTTTCTTT

v_gene: TRBV5-1
d_gene: -
abundance: -
j_gene: TRBJ1-6
CDR3aa: CASSLQAGKNSPLHF
CDR3nt: TGCGCCAGCAGCTTGCAGGCAGGGAAGAATTCACCCCTCCACTTT

v_gene: TRBV27
d_gene: -
abundance: -
j_gene: TRBJ1-5
CDR3aa: CASSLVAAQPQHF
CDR3nt: TGTGCCAGCAGTTTAGTGGCGGCGCAGCCCCAGCATTTT

v_gene: TRBV5-1
d_gene: TRBD1
abundance: -
j_gene: TRBJ1-2
CDR3aa: CASTFGTDVNYGYTF
CDR3nt: TGCGCCAGCACCTTCGGGACAGACGTTAACTATGGCTACACCTTC